This T cell receptor beta chain was identified during a study of regulatory T cells in long-lasting Graves disease. This clonotype was observed many times. The CDR3 consists of 15 residues. From germline, CDR1 is SNHLY and CDR2 FYNNEI. Trimming took 0 bases from V and 1 from J, leaving 9 bases between them. Indicated time point: newly diagnosed GD, antithyroid drugs for less than 3 months. RNA from PBMCs was the source of the TCR library. According to the study, TCR beta libraries were built with iRepertoire HTBI primers and CDR3-region Arm-PCR. TCRdb re-called the multiplex PCR reads with MiXCR, one entry per CDR3 protein. Of hundreds of thousands of distinct CDR3 sequences in the sample, 16% are singletons; the top ten hold 15% to 20%. These same data were also listed under a study on T cells in Graves' hyperthyroidism and ophthalmopathy. That report adds: Blood also showed most of the thyroid clonotypes that were expanded above 0.001.

The receptor was derived from a woman between 25 and 40 years old with Graves disease. The chain joins TRBV2 to TRBJ1-1; unclear D gene. The sample consisted of peripheral blood mononuclear cells (PBMCs), taken at new diagnosis, from a patient treated with antithyroid drugs. This CDR3 is CASSEALRGNTEAFF. For the CDR3, the DNA is TGTGCCAGCAGTGAAGCGCTTCGGGGGAACACTGAAGCTTTCTTT.